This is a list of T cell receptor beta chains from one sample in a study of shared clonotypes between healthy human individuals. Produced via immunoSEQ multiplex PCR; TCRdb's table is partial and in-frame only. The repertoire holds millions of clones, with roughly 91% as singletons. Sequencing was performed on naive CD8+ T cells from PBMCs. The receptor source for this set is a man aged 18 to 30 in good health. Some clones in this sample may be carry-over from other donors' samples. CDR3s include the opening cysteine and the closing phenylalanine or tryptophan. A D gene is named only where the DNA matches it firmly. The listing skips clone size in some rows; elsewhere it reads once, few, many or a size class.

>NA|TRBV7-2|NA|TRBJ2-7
CASSSTLGGTYEQYF
TGTGCCAGCAGCTCCACCCTTGGCGGCACCTACGAGCAGTACTTC
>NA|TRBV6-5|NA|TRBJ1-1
CASSYPSTRGEAFF
TGTGCCAGCAGTTACCCCTCGACCAGGGGTGAAGCTTTCTTT
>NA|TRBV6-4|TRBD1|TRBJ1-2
CASSPGQVSYGYTF
TGTGCCAGCAGTCCGGGACAGGTCTCCTATGGCTACACCTTC
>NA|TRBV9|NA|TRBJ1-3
CASSGLGNTIYF
TGTGCCAGCAGCGGCCTTGGAAACACCATATATTTT
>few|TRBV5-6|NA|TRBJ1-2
CASTPAGSGGYTF
TGTGCCAGCACACCGGCCGGGTCGGGTGGCTACACCTTC
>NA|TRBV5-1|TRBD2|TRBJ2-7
CASSPGGVGDIEQYF
TGCGCCAGCAGCCCGGGAGGGGTGGGGGATATCGAGCAGTACTTC
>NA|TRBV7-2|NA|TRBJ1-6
CASRLWGSPLHF
TGTGCCAGCAGACTTTGGGGTTCACCCCTCCACTTT
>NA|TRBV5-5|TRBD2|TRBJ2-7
CASSLTGLAGVGSYEQYF
TGTGCCAGCAGCTTAACGGGACTAGCGGGAGTGGGCAGCTACGAGCAGTACTTC
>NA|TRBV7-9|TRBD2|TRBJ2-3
CASSLVGGRAGTDTQYF
TGTGCCAGCAGCTTAGTTGGCGGGAGGGCAGGCACAGATACGCAGTATTTT
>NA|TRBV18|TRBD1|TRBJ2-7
CASSSDRGGTYEQYF
TGTGCCAGCTCATCGGACAGGGGTGGGACCTACGAGCAGTACTTC
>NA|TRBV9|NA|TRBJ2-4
CASSPKGGGDIQYF
TGTGCCAGCAGCCCCAAAGGGGGTGGGGACATTCAGTACTTC
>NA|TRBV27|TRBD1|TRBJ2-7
CASSLEGGQYYEQYF
TGTGCCAGCAGTTTAGAAGGGGGACAGTACTACGAGCAGTACTTC
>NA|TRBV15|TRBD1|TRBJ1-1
CATSTGGWSEAFF
TGTGCCACCAGCACAGGGGGATGGAGTGAAGCTTTCTTT
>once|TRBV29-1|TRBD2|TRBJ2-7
CSVEGVTGTTNYEQYF
TGCAGCGTTGAAGGAGTGACCGGGACTACAAACTACGAGCAGTACTTC
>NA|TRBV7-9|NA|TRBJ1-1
CASSLGQINTEAFF
TGTGCCAGCAGCTTAGGACAGATTAACACTGAAGCTTTCTTT
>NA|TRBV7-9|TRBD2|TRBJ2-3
CASCQGGLEADTQYF
TGTGCCAGCTGCCAAGGGGGACTAGAGGCAGATACGCAGTATTTT
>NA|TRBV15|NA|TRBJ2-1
CATGATYNEQFF
TGTGCCACCGGGGCAACCTACAATGAGCAGTTCTTC
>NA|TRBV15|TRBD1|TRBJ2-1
CATSPSVGDSPSYNEQFF
TGTGCCACCAGCCCCTCGGTGGGGGACAGCCCATCCTACAATGAGCAGTTCTTC
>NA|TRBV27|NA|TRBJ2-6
CASRGSGANVLTF
TGTGCCAGCAGGGGCTCTGGGGCCAACGTCCTGACTTTC
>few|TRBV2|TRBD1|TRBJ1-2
CASSADRAGWDGYTF
TGTGCCAGCAGTGCCGACAGGGCCGGATGGGACGGCTACACCTTC
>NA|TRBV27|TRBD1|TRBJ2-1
CASSYTTGYNEQFF
TGTGCCAGCAGTTACACGACAGGGTACAATGAGCAGTTCTTC
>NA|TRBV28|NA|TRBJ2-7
CASSGKDYPPYEQYF
TGTGCCAGCAGTGGTAAGGACTATCCCCCCTACGAGCAGTACTTC
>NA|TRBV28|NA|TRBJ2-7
CASSLWEGMSEQYF
TGTGCCAGCAGTTTATGGGAGGGAATGAGCGAGCAGTACTTC
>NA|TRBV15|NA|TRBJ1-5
CATSRVRQIDQPQHF
TGTGCCACCAGCAGAGTAAGACAGATCGATCAGCCCCAGCATTTT
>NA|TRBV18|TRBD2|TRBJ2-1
CASSLGTSGKWNEQFF
TGTGCCAGCTCACTAGGGACTAGCGGGAAGTGGAATGAGCAGTTCTTC
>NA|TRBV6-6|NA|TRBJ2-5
CACSRLVRGSQYF
TGTGCCTGTTCAAGACTGGTTAGGGGGTCACAGTACTTC
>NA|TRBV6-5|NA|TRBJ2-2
CASSPSRTGELFF
TGTGCCAGCAGCCCCTCCCGAACCGGGGAGCTGTTTTTT
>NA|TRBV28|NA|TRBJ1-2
CASTKDRLYGYTF
TGTGCCAGCACCAAAGACAGGTTGTATGGCTACACCTTC
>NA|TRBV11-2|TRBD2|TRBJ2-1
CASSLPPGTSAYNEQFF
TGTGCCAGCAGCTTACCGCCCGGGACTAGCGCATACAATGAGCAGTTCTTC
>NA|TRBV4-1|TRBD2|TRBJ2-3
CASSQSGGGTDTQYF
TGCGCCAGCAGCCAGTCGGGGGGGGGAACAGATACGCAGTATTTT
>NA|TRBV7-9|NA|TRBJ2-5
CASSPTREQETQYF
TGTGCCAGCAGCCCGACTAGAGAACAAGAGACCCAGTACTTC
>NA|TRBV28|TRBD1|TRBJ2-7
CASSLSLVPHPKGAPSYEQYF
TGTGCCAGCAGTTTGTCACTCGTCCCCCACCCCAAGGGGGCCCCCTCCTACGAGCAGTACTTC
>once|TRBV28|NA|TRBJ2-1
CASTTSETRGEQFF
TGTGCCAGCACCACTTCAGAAACTAGAGGGGAGCAGTTCTTC
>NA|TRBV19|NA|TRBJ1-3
CASSIDRPFSGNTIYF
TGTGCCAGTAGTATAGATCGTCCGTTCTCTGGAAACACCATATATTTT
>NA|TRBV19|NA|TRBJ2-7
CASSIGLSPTYEQYF
TGTGCCAGTAGTATTGGACTCTCCCCAACCTACGAGCAGTACTTC
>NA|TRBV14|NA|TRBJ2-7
CASSQGGFTYEQYF
TGTGCCAGCAGCCAAGGAGGCTTTACTTACGAGCAGTACTTC
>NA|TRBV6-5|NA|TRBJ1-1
CASSYKGDPNTEAFF
TGTGCCAGCAGTTACAAAGGGGACCCGAACACTGAAGCTTTCTTT
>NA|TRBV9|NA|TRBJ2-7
CASSADGRFYEQYF
TGTGCCAGCAGCGCGGACGGTCGATTCTACGAGCAGTACTTC
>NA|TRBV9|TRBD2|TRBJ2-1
CASSVDLAGGWEQFF
TGTGCCAGCAGCGTAGATCTAGCGGGAGGGTGGGAGCAGTTCTTC
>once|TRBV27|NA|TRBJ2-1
CASNKYLGDNEQFF
TGTGCCAGCAACAAGTATCTGGGAGACAATGAGCAGTTCTTC
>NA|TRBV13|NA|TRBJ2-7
CASSFQGTGYEQYF
TGTGCCAGCAGCTTCCAGGGGACGGGGTACGAGCAGTACTTC
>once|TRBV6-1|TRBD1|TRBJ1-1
CASSRQGQGYTEAFF
TGTGCCAGCAGTAGACAAGGACAGGGATATACTGAAGCTTTCTTT
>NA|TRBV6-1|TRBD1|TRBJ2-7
CASRGDRGHEQYF
TGTGCCAGCAGGGGGGACAGGGGTCACGAGCAGTACTTC
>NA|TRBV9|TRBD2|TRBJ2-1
CASSVRLAPTEQFF
TGTGCCAGCAGCGTCCGACTAGCCCCTACGGAGCAGTTCTTC
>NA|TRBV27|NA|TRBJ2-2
CASSSPLEGGYSGELFF
TGTGCCAGCAGTTCACCCTTGGAAGGGGGGTATTCCGGGGAGCTGTTTTTT
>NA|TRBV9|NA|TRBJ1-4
CASSDSPTEAHEKLFF
TGTGCCAGCAGCGATTCCCCGACAGAGGCCCATGAAAAACTGTTTTTT
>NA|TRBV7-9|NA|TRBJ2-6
CASSAAGHSSGANVLTF
TGTGCCAGCAGCGCCGCTGGACACTCATCTGGGGCCAACGTCCTGACTTTC
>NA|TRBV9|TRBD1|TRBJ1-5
CASSVPDRGNQPQHF
TGTGCCAGCAGCGTACCCGACAGGGGCAATCAGCCCCAGCATTTT
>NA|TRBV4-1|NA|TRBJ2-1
CASSQAPLRARPNEQFF
TGCGCCAGCAGCCAAGCCCCCCTTAGGGCGAGGCCCAATGAGCAGTTCTTC
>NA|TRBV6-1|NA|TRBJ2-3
CASNKGPGADTQYF
TGTGCCAGCAACAAAGGACCAGGGGCAGATACGCAGTATTTT